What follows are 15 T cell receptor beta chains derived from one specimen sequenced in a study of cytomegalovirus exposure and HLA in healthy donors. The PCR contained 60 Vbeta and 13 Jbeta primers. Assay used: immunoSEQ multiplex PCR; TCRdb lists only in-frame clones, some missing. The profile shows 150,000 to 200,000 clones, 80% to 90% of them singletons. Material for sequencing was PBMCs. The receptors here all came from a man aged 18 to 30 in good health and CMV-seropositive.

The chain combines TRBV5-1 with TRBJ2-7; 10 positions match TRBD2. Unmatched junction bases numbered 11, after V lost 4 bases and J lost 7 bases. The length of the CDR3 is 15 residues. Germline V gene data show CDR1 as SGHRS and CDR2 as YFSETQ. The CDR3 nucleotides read TGCGCCAGCAGCCCGGCTAGCGGGGGCTCATTTGAGCAGTACTTC. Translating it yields CASSPASGGSFEQYF. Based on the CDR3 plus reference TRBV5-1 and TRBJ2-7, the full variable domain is KAGVTQTPRYLIKTRGQQVTLSCSPISGHRSVSWYQQTPGQGLQFLFEYFSETQRNKGNFPGRFSGRQFSNSRSEMNVSTLELGDSALYLCASSPASGGSFEQYFGPGTRLTVT.

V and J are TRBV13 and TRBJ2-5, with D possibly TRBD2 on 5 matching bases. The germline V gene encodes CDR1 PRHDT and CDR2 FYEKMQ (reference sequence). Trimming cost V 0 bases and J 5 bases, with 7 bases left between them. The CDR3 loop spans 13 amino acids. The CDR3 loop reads CASSLGPGETQYF. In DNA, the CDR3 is TGTGCCAGCAGCTTAGGCCCGGGGGAGACCCAGTACTTC.

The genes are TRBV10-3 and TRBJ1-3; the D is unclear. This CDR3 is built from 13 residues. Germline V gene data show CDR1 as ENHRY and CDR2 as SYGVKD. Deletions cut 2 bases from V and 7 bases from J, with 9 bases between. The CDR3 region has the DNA TGTGCCATCAGTGAGGGCAGGCCCAACACCATATATTTT. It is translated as CAISEGRPNTIYF.

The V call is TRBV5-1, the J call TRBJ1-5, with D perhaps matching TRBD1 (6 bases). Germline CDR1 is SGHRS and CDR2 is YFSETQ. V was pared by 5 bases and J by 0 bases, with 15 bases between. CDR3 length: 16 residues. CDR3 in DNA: TGCGCCAGCAGACCGGGACATCTATATAGCAATCAGCCCCAGCATTTT. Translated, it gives CASRPGHLYSNQPQHF. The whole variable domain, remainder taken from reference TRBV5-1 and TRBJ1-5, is KAGVTQTPRYLIKTRGQQVTLSCSPISGHRSVSWYQQTPGQGLQFLFEYFSETQRNKGNFPGRFSGRQFSNSRSEMNVSTLELGDSALYLCASRPGHLYSNQPQHFGDGTRLSIL.

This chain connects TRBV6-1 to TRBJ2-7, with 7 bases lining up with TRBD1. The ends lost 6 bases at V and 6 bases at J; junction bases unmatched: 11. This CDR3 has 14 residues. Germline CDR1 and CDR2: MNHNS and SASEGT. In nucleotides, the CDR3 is TGTGCCAGCAGATCCAATCGGGACAGAGGCGAGCAGTACTTC. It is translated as CASRSNRDRGEQYF.

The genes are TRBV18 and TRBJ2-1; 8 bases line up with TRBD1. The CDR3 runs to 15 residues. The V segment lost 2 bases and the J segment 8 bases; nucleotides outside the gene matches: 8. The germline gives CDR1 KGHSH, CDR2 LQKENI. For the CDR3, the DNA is TGTGCCAGCTCACCAGGGCAGGGGGCTAGCGATGAGCAGTTCTTC. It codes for CASSPGQGASDEQFF.

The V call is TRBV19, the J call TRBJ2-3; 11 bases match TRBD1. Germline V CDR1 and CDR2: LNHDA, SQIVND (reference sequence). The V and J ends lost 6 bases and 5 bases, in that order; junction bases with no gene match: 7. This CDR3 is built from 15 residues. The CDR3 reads CASSSGTGGEDTQYF. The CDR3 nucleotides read TGTGCCAGTAGCTCCGGGACAGGGGGAGAAGATACGCAGTATTTT. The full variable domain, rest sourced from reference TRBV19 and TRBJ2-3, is DGGITQSPKYLFRKEGQNVTLSCEQNLNHDAMYWYRQDPGQGLRLIYYSQIVNDFQKGDIAEGYSVSREKKESFPLTVTSAQKNPTAFYLCASSSGTGGEDTQYFGPGTRLTVL.

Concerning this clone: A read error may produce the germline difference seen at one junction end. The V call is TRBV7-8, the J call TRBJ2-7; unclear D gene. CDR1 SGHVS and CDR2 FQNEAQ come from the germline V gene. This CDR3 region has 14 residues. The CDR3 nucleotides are TGTGCCAGCAGCTTAGGTCGCAGGTCCTTCGAGCAGTACTTC. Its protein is CASSLGRRSFEQYF.

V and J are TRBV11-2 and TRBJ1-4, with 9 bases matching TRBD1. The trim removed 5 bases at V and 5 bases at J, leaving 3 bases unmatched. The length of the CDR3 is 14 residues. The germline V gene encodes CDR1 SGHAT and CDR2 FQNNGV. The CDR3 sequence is CASSLDRGNEKLFF. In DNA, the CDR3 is TGTGCCAGCAGCCTTGACAGGGGGAATGAAAAACTGTTTTTT.

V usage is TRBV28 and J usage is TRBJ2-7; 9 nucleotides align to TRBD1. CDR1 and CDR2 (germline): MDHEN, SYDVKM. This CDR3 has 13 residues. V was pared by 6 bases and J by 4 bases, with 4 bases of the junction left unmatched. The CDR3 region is CASRSGTGYEQYF. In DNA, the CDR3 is TGTGCCAGCAGATCCGGGACAGGGTACGAGCAGTACTTC.

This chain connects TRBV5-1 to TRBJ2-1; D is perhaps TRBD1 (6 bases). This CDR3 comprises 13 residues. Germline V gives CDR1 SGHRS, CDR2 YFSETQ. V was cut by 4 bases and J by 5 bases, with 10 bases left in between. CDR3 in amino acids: CASSGGTDNEQFF. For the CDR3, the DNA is TGCGCCAGCAGCGGGGGCACCGACAATGAGCAGTTCTTC.

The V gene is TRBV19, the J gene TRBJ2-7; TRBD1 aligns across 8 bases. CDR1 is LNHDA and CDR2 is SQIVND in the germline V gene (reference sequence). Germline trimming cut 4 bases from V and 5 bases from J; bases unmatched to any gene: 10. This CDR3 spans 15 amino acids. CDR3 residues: CASSTHQGASHEQYF. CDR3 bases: TGTGCCAGTAGTACACACCAGGGGGCGAGCCACGAGCAGTACTTC.

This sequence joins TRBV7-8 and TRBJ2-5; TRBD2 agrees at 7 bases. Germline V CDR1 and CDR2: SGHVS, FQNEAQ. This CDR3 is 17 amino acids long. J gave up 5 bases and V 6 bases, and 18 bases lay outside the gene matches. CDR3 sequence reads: CASRQNRTRVQWETQYF. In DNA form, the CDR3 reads TGTGCCAGCAGACAGAACCGGACTAGGGTACAATGGGAGACCCAGTACTTC.

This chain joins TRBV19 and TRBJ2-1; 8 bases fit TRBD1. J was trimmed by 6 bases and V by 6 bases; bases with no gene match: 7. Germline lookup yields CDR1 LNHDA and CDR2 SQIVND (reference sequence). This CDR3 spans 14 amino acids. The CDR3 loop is CASSATGARNEQFF. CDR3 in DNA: TGTGCCAGTAGCGCGACAGGGGCTCGCAATGAGCAGTTCTTC.

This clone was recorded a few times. CDR3 residues: CASSAKDRGQGTQYF. In nucleotides, the CDR3 is TGTGCCAGTAGTGCCAAGGACAGGGGGCAGGGGACCCAGTACTTC. The chain carries TRBV19 and TRBJ2-5, with 11 nucleotides matching TRBD1. V gave up 5 bases and J gave up 7 bases; unmatched junction bases: 9. The CDR3 sequence is 15 residues long. From germline, CDR1 is LNHDA and CDR2 SQIVND (reference sequence). Complete variable domain (other parts from reference TRBV19 and TRBJ2-5): DGGITQSPKYLFRKEGQNVTLSCEQNLNHDAMYWYRQDPGQGLRLIYYSQIVNDFQKGDIAEGYSVSREKKESFPLTVTSAQKNPTAFYLCASSAKDRGQGTQYFGPGTRLLVL.